This T cell receptor (beta chain) originates from a study of shared clonotypes between healthy human individuals (dated by TCRdb to between 2020 and 2021). General notes on the study: A couple of women and a few men aged 18 to 49 years were included in the cohort. Leukapheresis yielded between about 0.94 and 8.9 billion PBMCs per donor. The study deeply sequenced blood TCR repertoires of five healthy adults to estimate repertoire size and the extent of clonotype sharing between individuals. To increase sequencing depth and limit assay-specific biases, TCR repertoire library preparation and sequencing were carried out by different laboratories using diverse techniques. For each donor, CD4 naive and CD4 memory were each given three plates, CD8 naive was given two plates, and CD8 memory was given one plate. What the research found in general, with its limitations: Rarefaction of sorted-subset datasets indicated incomplete sequencing despite the large sequencing depth. Larger estimated clonotype richness was generally found for naive subsets than for memory subsets. About 4.5% of naive CD4, roughly 3.5% of naive CD8, 2.3% of memory CD4, and approximately 0.4% of memory CD8 clonotypes were shared across several donors. Sampling was limited to blood, and TCR repertoires in tissue likely differ from TCR repertoires in blood. Compared with non-shared clonotypes, clonotypes shared by all four sorted-subset donors had higher generation probabilities. Pairwise subsampling led to the expectation that sequencing depth would affect the degree of clonotype sharing among donors. Because the study included a small number of donors, the genetic and exposure-history diversity represented was limited.

With regard to this clone: Its antigen is not yet known. One end of the junction does not line up with germline, which may come from a read error.

TCR CDR3 regions were amplified from genomic DNA by multiplex PCR using the deep immunoSEQ assay. Genomic DNA extracted from each cell subset was distributed evenly over all wells of several immunoSEQ 96-well plates, and each plate served as one replicate. Each replicate PCR for sorted subsets received about 200 ng genomic DNA, equal to roughly 30,000 T cell genomes. Purified libraries were quantified with a Qubit 3.0 fluorometer, sized on a Bioanalyzer 2100, and re-quantified with the KAPA Library Quantification kit. Each immunoSEQ 96-well plate was sequenced on its own single-read 150-cycle Illumina NextSeq 550 flow cell. Per the authors' processing: Because only junctional sequences without quality scores were contained in the immunoSEQ output, filtering matching that applied to full-length reads could not be performed. Sequences were annotated with PyIR, a Python wrapper for IgBLAST v1.9, using IMGT germline references to assign V/J genes and CDR3. Reads were filtered out if the reads had weak V/J assignments (E-value above 1e-6), no CDR3, stop codons, out-of-frame junctions, or ambiguous translated residues. V3J clonotypes were defined as sequences sharing an identical inferred V gene, J gene, and CDR3 amino acid sequence. Percentage overlap between repertoires was calculated by dividing the number of shared unique clonotypes by the size of the smaller repertoire. Repertoire richness was assessed with RTK rarefaction, the Chao1 estimator, and Recon v2.1 estimates of unobserved clonotypes. For all TCRbeta clonotypes obtained by the gDNA method from four donors, generation probabilities were computed with OLGA. TCRdb took over this immuneACCESS table, retaining in-frame rearrangements with V and J assigned. Such tables are incomplete; in checked studies, under half of the missing clones stem from an unresolved V gene, and the remainder is unexplained. V, J and clone size are taken as reported in that table, and D and trimming were inferred from the DNA itself. This sample gives roughly 2.5 million clones in total; roughly 92% of them show up just once. The ten largest make up more than 0.12% of the sample.

Healthy HIV-negative adults with no recently reported acute infections or vaccinations were included as donors. Every donor was a Caucasian adult living in Nashville, Tennessee, USA. CD4+ T cells were enriched by magnetic negative selection, after which naive cells were positively selected on CD45RA and the negative fraction was taken as the memory subset. Blood was collected by leukapheresis, and PBMCs were isolated by Ficoll-Histopaque density gradient centrifugation and then cryopreserved in liquid nitrogen vapor phase. Analytical flow cytometry was used to check the purity and quantity of each magnetically sorted T cell population. Genomic DNA was isolated from each sorted fraction and quantified by UV absorbance on a Nanodrop 2000c. CDR1 is given as SSHAT and CDR2 as FNYEAQ, both from the germline V gene (reference sequence). Its CDR3 holds 13 amino acids, cysteine through phenylalanine. The entry retains the CDR3 DNA only, 39 bases that are in frame from base 1.

Material: naive CD4+ T cells sorted from blood. The cell subset or site label corresponds to: CD45RA+ positively selected. The chain is made from TRBV7-7 and TRBJ2-1; no D segment can be confidently identified. The sequence derives from a man aged 18 to 30 in good health. The base sequence is TGTGCTAGCAGCCCCGGCACTTACAATGAGCAGTTCTTC. The resulting protein is CASSPGTYNEQFF.